These 5 T cell receptor beta chains were sequenced from one sample in a study of blood T cell repertoires in COVID-19. Repertoires were generated with immunoSEQ multiplex PCR, while TCRdb's copy carries only in-frame clones and drops some. Of 56,000 or so clones in the sample, approximately 86% were seen once. Sequenced: peripheral blood. The origin of the receptors is a woman aged 80 or older with active COVID-19.

The gene calls are TRBV19 and TRBJ1-2; 7 bases match TRBD1. CDR1 is LNHDA, CDR2 SQIVND, per germline (reference sequence). J lost 8 bases, V lost 7 bases, and 13 bases had no gene match. The CDR3 consists of 14 residues. The DNA of the CDR3 is TGTGCCAGTACCAACCACGGACAGGACTGGGGCTACACCTTC. Protein product: CASTNHGQDWGYTF.

This chain joins TRBV10-3 and TRBJ2-5, with D possibly being TRBD1 (6 bases). This CDR3 has 14 amino acids. CDR1 is ENHRY and CDR2 is SYGVKD in the germline V gene. V lost 6 bases, J lost 5 bases, and 16 bases lay in between. CDR3 protein: CAIRNRVNEETQYF. The CDR3 DNA reads TGTGCCATCAGGAACAGGGTAAATGAGGAGACCCAGTACTTC.

J is TRBJ1-1 and V is TRBV28, with 11 bases aligning to TRBD1. CDR1 is MDHEN, CDR2 SYDVKM, per germline. V was pared by 5 bases and J by 14 bases, with 13 bases of the junction left unmatched. The CDR3 sequence is 14 residues long. CDR3 nucleotides: TGTGCCAGCAGTCTCCCTACCCCGGACAGGGGGCGCTTCTTT. Translating gives CASSLPTPDRGRFF.

In nucleotides, the CDR3 is TGTGCCACCAGTGCCAAACAGAGCACAGATACGCAGTATTTT. Its translation is CATSAKQSTDTQYF. This chain connects TRBV24-1 to TRBJ2-3, with unresolved D. Germline CDR1 is KGHDR and CDR2 is SFDVKD. The ends were cut back, 5 bases at V and 0 bases at J, with 8 bases in the middle. This CDR3 comprises 14 residues.

This clone was seen only a few times. The rearrangement uses TRBV5-1 and TRBJ1-1, with 7 nucleotides matching TRBD1. In germline, CDR1 is SGHRS, CDR2 YFSETQ. The CDR3 is made up of 13 amino acids. V gave up 4 bases and J gave up 3 bases; unmatched junction bases: 3. The CDR3 DNA reads TGCGCCAGCAGCATAACAGGGGACACTGAAGCTTTCTTT. Amino acid sequence: CASSITGDTEAFF. Based on the CDR3 plus reference TRBV5-1 and TRBJ1-1, the full variable domain is KAGVTQTPRYLIKTRGQQVTLSCSPISGHRSVSWYQQTPGQGLQFLFEYFSETQRNKGNFPGRFSGRQFSNSRSEMNVSTLELGDSALYLCASSITGDTEAFFGQGTRLTVV.